This T cell receptor (beta chain) is from a study of T cells in women clearing cervical HPV infection. Study details: Case blood drawn at lesion detection; control blood after infection cleared.

Sequencing used immunoSEQ multiplex PCR; TCRdb keeps in-frame clones, though not all of them. Its clone listing holds about 34,000 clones. Regarding this clone: Its antigen is as yet unknown. The read terminates 3 residues before the CDR3 end, so the remaining end is supplied by the germline J gene.

Whole-study results and caveats: TRBV6-7 abundance was lower in cases than controls (approximately 0.1% versus 0.17%).

All participants had a single incident cervical HPV16 infection, and prevalent HPV16 infections were excluded. This CDR3 region has 14 residues. Germline V gives CDR1 SGHTA, CDR2 FQGNSA. The chain is built from TRBV7-2 and TRBJ2-3, with D perhaps TRBD2 (5 bases). This receptor was identified in a woman between 18 and 69 years old with a cervical HPV16 infection that either progressed to CIN3+ or cleared (not recorded which). The sample comprised blood buffy coat. CDR3 DNA (partial): TGTGCCAGCCGTAAACTAGGCTACCAAGAGACG. This translates into CASRKLGYQET. The entire CDR3 reads CASRKLGYQETQYF.